This is a list of T cell receptor beta chains from one sample in a study of blood T cell repertoires in COVID-19. Here immunoSEQ multiplex PCR was the method, and the copy in TCRdb shows in-frame clones only, minus some. This table holds 250,000 to 300,000 clones, roughly 89% found once. Sequenced: PBMCs or T cells enriched from blood (not recorded which). The receptors originated from a woman in her forties or fifties who had been exposed to COVID-19. CDR3s include the opening cysteine and the closing phenylalanine or tryptophan. A D gene is named only where the DNA matches it firmly. Only some rows state a clone size, as once, few, many or a class for expanded clones.

clone_size d_call j_call v_call cdr3_nt cdr3_aa
NA TRBD2 TRBJ2-5 TRBV7-8 TGTGCCAGCAGCCGCGGGCTAGCGGGGGCCCTCAGGGAGACCCAGTACTTC CASSRGLAGALRETQYF
NA NA TRBJ1-6 TRBV7-2 TGTGCCAGCAGCTTGGTACCGGGGGTCGGTGGTTCACCCCTCCACTTT CASSLVPGVGGSPLHF
NA NA TRBJ1-1 TRBV3-1/TRBV3-2 TGTGCCAGCAGCCCCGAAGGGGTCAGGGTCGCTGTGAACACTGAAGCTTTCTTT CASSPEGVRVAVNTEAFF
NA TRBD2 TRBJ2-5 TRBV28 TGTGCCAGCAGACTAGCGCTACAAGAGACCCAGTACTTC CASRLALQETQYF
NA NA TRBJ1-2 TRBV5-6 TGTGCCAGCAGCTTGGCCCCCGGGAGCTACACCTTC CASSLAPGSYTF
NA TRBD1 TRBJ1-1 TRBV2 TGTGCCAGCAGTTCAGGGGGGACTGAAGCTTTCTTT CASSSGGTEAFF
NA NA TRBJ2-7 TRBV28 TGTGCCAGCAGTTCCCCCCAGGGGTACCTCTACGAGCAGTACTTC CASSSPQGYLYEQYF
NA TRBD2 TRBJ2-5 TRBV5-1 TGCGCCAGCAGCACCGGGACTAGCGGGCACCAAGAGACCCAGTACTTC CASSTGTSGHQETQYF
NA NA TRBJ1-1 TRBV2 TGTGCCAGCAGTGCGAGACAGATGAACACTGAAGCTTTCTTT CASSARQMNTEAFF
NA TRBD1 TRBJ2-7 TRBV29-1 TGCAGCGTTGCGTCCGGGACAGGGAGCGACGAGCAGTACTTC CSVASGTGSDEQYF
NA TRBD1 TRBJ1-3 TRBV6-5 TGTGCCAGCGGCGACAGGGGTCATGGAAACACCATATATTTT CASGDRGHGNTIYF
NA TRBD1 TRBJ1-2 TRBV18 TGTGCCAGCTCACCGACGGGACAGGGGGCGTACTATGGCTACACCTTC CASSPTGQGAYYGYTF
NA NA TRBJ1-6 TRBV2 TGTGCCAGCAGAGAGGATTATAATTCACCCCTCCACTTT CASREDYNSPLHF
few TRBD1 TRBJ1-6 TRBV15 TGTGCCACCAGCCCTACCCCGCGGGACAGCCTAAATTCACCCCTCCACTTT CATSPTPRDSLNSPLHF
NA NA TRBJ1-2 TRBV28 TGTGCCAGCAGTTTGGCGGGGGGCTATGGCTACACCTTC CASSLAGGYGYTF
once NA TRBJ2-1 TRBV7-2 TGTGCCAGCAGCCAAGGGGGGGGGAGCTACAATGAGCAGTTCTTC CASSQGGGSYNEQFF
few TRBD1 TRBJ1-3 TRBV3-1/TRBV3-2 TGTGCCAGCAGCCTGTCCGGAACAGGGGTAGGAAACACCATATATTTT CASSLSGTGVGNTIYF